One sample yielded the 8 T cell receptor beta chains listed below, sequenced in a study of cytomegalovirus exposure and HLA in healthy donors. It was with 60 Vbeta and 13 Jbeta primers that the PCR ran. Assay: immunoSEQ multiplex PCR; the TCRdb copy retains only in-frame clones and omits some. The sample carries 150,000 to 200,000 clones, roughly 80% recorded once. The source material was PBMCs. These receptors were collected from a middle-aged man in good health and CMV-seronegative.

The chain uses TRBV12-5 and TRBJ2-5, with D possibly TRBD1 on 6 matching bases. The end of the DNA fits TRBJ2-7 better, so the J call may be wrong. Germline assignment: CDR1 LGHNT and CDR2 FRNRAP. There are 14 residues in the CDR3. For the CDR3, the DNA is TGTGCTAGTGCCAGGGGTACGCGGCCCTACGAGCAGTACTTC. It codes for CASARGTRPYEQYF.

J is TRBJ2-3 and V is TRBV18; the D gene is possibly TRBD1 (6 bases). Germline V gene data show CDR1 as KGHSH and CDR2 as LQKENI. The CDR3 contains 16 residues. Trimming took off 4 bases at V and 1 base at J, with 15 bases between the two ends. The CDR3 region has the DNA TGTGCCAGCTCACGTTCGGCGACAGGACGCACAGATACGCAGTATTTT. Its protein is CASSRSATGRTDTQYF.

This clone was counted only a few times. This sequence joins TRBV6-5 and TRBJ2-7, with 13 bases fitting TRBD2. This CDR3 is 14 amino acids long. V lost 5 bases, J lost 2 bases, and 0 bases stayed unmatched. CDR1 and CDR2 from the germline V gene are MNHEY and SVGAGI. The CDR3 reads CASSTSGGAYEQYF. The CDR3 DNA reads TGTGCCAGCAGTACTAGCGGGGGGGCCTACGAGCAGTACTTC.

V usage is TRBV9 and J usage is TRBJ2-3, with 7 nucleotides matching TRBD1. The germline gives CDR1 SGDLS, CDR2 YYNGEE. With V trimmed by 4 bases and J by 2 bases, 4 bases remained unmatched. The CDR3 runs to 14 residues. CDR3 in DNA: TGTGCCAGCAGCCCGGGACAGTACACAGATACGCAGTATTTT. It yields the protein CASSPGQYTDTQYF. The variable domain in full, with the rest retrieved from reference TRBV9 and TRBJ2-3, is DSGVTQTPKHLITATGQRVTLRCSPRSGDLSVYWYQQSLDQGLQFLIQYYNGEERAKGNILERFSAQQFPDLHSELNLSSLELGDSALYFCASSPGQYTDTQYFGPGTRLTVL.

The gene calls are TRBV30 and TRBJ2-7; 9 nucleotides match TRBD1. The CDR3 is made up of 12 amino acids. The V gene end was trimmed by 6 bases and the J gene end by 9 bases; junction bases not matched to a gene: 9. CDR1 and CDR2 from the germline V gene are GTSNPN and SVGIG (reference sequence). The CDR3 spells CACQGQGSVQYF. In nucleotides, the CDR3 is TGTGCCTGCCAGGGACAGGGAAGTGTGCAGTACTTC.

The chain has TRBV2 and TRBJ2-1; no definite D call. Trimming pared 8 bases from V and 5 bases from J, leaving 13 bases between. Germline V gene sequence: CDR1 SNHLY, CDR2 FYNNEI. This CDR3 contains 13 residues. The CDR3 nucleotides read TGTGCCAGCCTACGGGTTTCGAACAATGAGCAGTTCTTC. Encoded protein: CASLRVSNNEQFF.

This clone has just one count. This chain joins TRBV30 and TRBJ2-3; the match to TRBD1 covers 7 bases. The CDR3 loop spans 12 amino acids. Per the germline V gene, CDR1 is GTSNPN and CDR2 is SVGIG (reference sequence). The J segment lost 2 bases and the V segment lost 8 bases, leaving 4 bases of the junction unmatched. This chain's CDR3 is CAGTVTTDTQYF. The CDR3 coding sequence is TGTGCCGGGACAGTTACCACAGATACGCAGTATTTT.

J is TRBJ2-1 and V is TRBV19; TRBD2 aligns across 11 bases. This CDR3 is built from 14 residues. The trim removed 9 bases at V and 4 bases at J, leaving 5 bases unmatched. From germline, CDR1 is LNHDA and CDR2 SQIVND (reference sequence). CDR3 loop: CASLAGGLYNEQFF. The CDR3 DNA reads TGTGCCAGCCTAGCGGGGGGATTGTACAATGAGCAGTTCTTC.